These 25 T cell receptor beta chains came from one sample sequenced in a study of cytomegalovirus exposure and HLA in healthy donors. The PCR employed 60 Vbeta primers together with 13 Jbeta primers. The assay was immunoSEQ multiplex PCR, and TCRdb's table has in-frame clones only and misses some. The table has about 140,000 clones, less than 80% seen once. Source material: PBMCs. These receptors were obtained from a middle-aged man in good health and CMV-seropositive.

The rearrangement uses TRBV29-1 and TRBJ2-5; D may be TRBD1 (6 bases). Trimming removed 1 base at V and 3 bases at J, with 9 bases between. The CDR3 runs 13 residues. The germline V gene has CDR1 SQVTM and CDR2 ANQGSEA. In DNA form, the CDR3 reads TGCAGCGTTGAAGGGTGGACAGAAGAGACCCAGTACTTC. Translation gives CSVEGWTEETQYF.

V and J are TRBV28 and TRBJ1-1; 8 bases are a match to TRBD1. The V gene's germline CDR1 is MDHEN and CDR2 SYDVKM. The CDR3 consists of 15 residues. Losses at the gene ends were 5 bases for V and 5 bases for J; bases not matched to a gene: 10. CDR3 loop: CASSLSPGGYTEAFF. CDR3 DNA: TGTGCCAGCAGTCTCTCCCCAGGGGGCTATACTGAAGCTTTCTTT.

The V and J genes are TRBV7-6 and TRBJ2-5, with D perhaps TRBD2 (5 bases). Germline loops: CDR1 SGHVS, CDR2 FNYEAQ. There are 12 residues in the CDR3. V was pared by 5 bases and J by 3 bases, with 7 bases between. The DNA for the CDR3 is TGTGCCAGCAGCCTGAGGGAAGAGACCCAGTACTTC. Amino acid sequence: CASSLREETQYF.

The chain combines TRBV28 with TRBJ1-2, with D tentatively TRBD1 (5 bases). In germline, CDR1 is MDHEN, CDR2 SYDVKM. The CDR3 consists of 13 residues. Trimming stripped 10 bases from V and 5 bases from J, with 17 bases between. This CDR3 reads CATRGGTEYGYTF. CDR3 in DNA: TGTGCCACACGGGGCGGGACTGAGTATGGCTACACCTTC.

There are a few counts of this clone. The chain joins TRBV5-8 to TRBJ2-7; 7 bases agree with TRBD1. Germline loops: CDR1 SGHTS, CDR2 YDEGEE. Trimming removed 4 bases from V and 1 base from J; junction bases left unmatched: 8. The CDR3 runs to 15 residues. CDR3 nucleotide sequence: TGTGCCAGCAGCGCCCCAAACAGGGGATCCTACGAGCAGTACTTC. It is translated as CASSAPNRGSYEQYF.

The J gene is TRBJ2-5, the V gene TRBV18; 7 nucleotides align to TRBD1. V shed 1 base and J 13 bases; nucleotides not matched to a gene: 12. The germline V gene encodes CDR1 KGHSH and CDR2 LQKENI. The CDR3 has 14 residues. This chain's CDR3 is CASSPQGARQEAYF. Written as DNA, the CDR3 is TGTGCCAGCTCACCACAGGGGGCAAGGCAAGAAGCGTACTTC.

This clone was observed once. The J gene is TRBJ1-2, the V gene TRBV2; 7 positions agree with TRBD1. The CDR3 length is 14 residues. The V and J ends lost 6 bases and 7 bases, in that order; junction bases with no gene match: 11. The germline gives CDR1 SNHLY, CDR2 FYNNEI. For the CDR3, the DNA is TGTGCCAGCAGCGCCGTGACAGGGTGGGGTGGCTACACCTTC. Translation gives CASSAVTGWGGYTF.

The V gene is TRBV28, the J gene TRBJ2-7, with TRBD1 matching 8 bases. Germline CDR1 reads MDHEN; CDR2 reads SYDVKM. There are 16 residues in the CDR3. V was pared by 5 bases and J by 7 bases, with 16 bases of the junction left unmatched. The CDR3 region is CASSPFEGQARREQYF. The CDR3 DNA sequence: TGTGCCAGCAGTCCCTTTGAGGGACAGGCAAGGAGGGAGCAGTACTTC.

The chain uses TRBV10-3 and TRBJ2-3, with D possibly TRBD2 on 6 matching bases. CDR3 length: 18 residues. V was shortened by 0 bases and J by 3 bases, with 19 bases between the two germline ends. Germline loops: CDR1 ENHRY, CDR2 SYGVKD. CDR3 sequence reads: CAISESIGRLGRTDTQYF. Written as DNA, the CDR3 is TGTGCCATCAGTGAGTCGATTGGGAGACTAGGGCGGACAGATACGCAGTATTTT.

V gene TRBV6-6 combines with J gene TRBJ1-1, with TRBD1 matching 8 bases. Germline V lookup: CDR1 MNHNY, CDR2 SVGAGI (reference sequence). V was pared by 6 bases and J by 5 bases, with 8 bases of the junction left unmatched. The CDR3 runs to 14 residues. CDR3 amino acids: CASRPGQVDTEAFF. CDR3 DNA: TGTGCCAGCAGGCCGGGACAGGTCGATACTGAAGCTTTCTTT.

The chain is built from TRBV13 and TRBJ2-7; TRBD1 matches 7 bases. CDR3 length: 13 amino acids. Trimming cost V 5 bases and J 0 bases; bases outside gene matches: 1. Germline V gene sequence: CDR1 PRHDT, CDR2 FYEKMQ (reference sequence). This CDR3 reads CASSDRVSYEQYF. The CDR3 DNA sequence: TGTGCCAGCAGCGACAGGGTCTCCTACGAGCAGTACTTC.

Notes on this clone: Sequence at one end of the junction differs from germline and may be a read error. The chain combines TRBV30 with TRBJ2-3; 11 bases agree with TRBD2. This CDR3 spans 13 amino acids. The germline CDR1 and CDR2 sequences are GTSNPN and SVGIG (reference sequence). This CDR3 is CAWSVLGTSGVGF. The CDR3 nucleotides are TGTGCCTGGAGTGTCTTAGGGACTAGCGGCGTTGGTTTT. The variable domain in full, with the rest retrieved from reference TRBV30 and TRBJ2-3, is SQTIHQWPATLVQPVGSPLSLECTVEGTSNPNLYWYRQAAGRGLQLLFYSVGIGQISSEVPQNLSASRPQDRQFILSSKKLLLSDSGFYLCAWSVLGTSGVGFGPGTRLTVL.

This chain connects TRBV7-6 to TRBJ1-4, with D possibly TRBD1 on 5 matching bases. The germline CDR1 and CDR2 sequences are SGHVS and FNYEAQ. V dropped 5 bases and J dropped 5 bases, with 12 bases sitting between them. This CDR3 is built from 14 residues. CDR3 bases: TGTGCCAGCAGCATCGGGACTACAAATGAAAAACTGTTTTTT. Translation: CASSIGTTNEKLFF.

J is TRBJ1-5 and V is TRBV25-1; no clear D. Per the germline V gene, CDR1 is MGHDK and CDR2 is SYGVNS. V was clipped by 1 base and J by 6 bases, with 13 bases between them. This CDR3 comprises 15 residues. The CDR3 sequence: CASSESGVWGQPQHF. CDR3 nucleotide sequence: TGTGCCAGCAGTGAATCCGGGGTATGGGGTCAGCCCCAGCATTTT.

The chain links TRBV4-1 to TRBJ2-1; 7 bases agree with TRBD1. The ends lost 0 bases at V and 3 bases at J; junction bases unmatched: 5. The CDR3 loop spans 16 amino acids. CDR1 is MGHRA and CDR2 is YSYEKL in the germline V gene. The DNA of the CDR3 is TGCGCCAGCAGCCAAGATGACAGGGACATCTACAATGAGCAGTTCTTC. Its translation is CASSQDDRDIYNEQFF.

This clone was observed once. V and J are TRBV6-4 and TRBJ1-1, with 7 bases identical to TRBD1. The junction had 8 bases not matched to a gene; V was cut back by 4 bases and J by 0 bases. The CDR3 spans 16 residues. The V gene's germline CDR1 is MRHNA and CDR2 SNTAGT. DNA for the CDR3: TGTGCCAGCAGTGTCGACAGGGTGGGCATGAACACTGAAGCTTTCTTT. It codes for CASSVDRVGMNTEAFF.

V is TRBV15 and J is TRBJ2-1; D unresolved. The CDR3 loop spans 13 amino acids. The germline gives CDR1 LNHNV, CDR2 YYDKDF (reference sequence). The germline V and J ends were trimmed by 6 bases and 0 bases, with 6 bases remaining between them. The CDR3 DNA reads TGTGCCACCAGTTCCCGCTCCTACAATGAGCAGTTCTTC. Translated, it gives CATSSRSYNEQFF.

A remark on this clone: This specimen includes other DNA sequences encoding the same CDR3. The chain links TRBV9 to TRBJ2-1; maybe TRBD2 (5 bases). Trimming removed 0 bases from V and 0 bases from J, with 7 bases in between. This CDR3 has 15 residues. Germline V gives CDR1 SGDLS, CDR2 YYNGEE. CDR3 region: CASSVVGSSYNEQFF. CDR3 nucleotides: TGTGCCAGCAGCGTAGTGGGGAGCTCCTACAATGAGCAGTTCTTC.

This clone appeared a few times. The conserved closing phenylalanine or tryptophan is absent in this CDR3, likely reflecting a read error. The limits of the CDR3 on the DNA are not certain, so only TCRdb's listed CDR3 is given. This sequence joins TRBV19 and TRBJ1-1; no check of the table's D call, TRBD1, against the DNA was made. From germline, CDR1 is LNHDA and CDR2 SQIVND (reference sequence). A total of 11 residues make up the CDR3, ends included. The CDR3 sequence is CASSIVGTLVL.

The sample holds one count of this clone. This rearrangement joins TRBV18 to TRBJ1-1, with TRBD1 as a possible D gene (5 bases). V lost 0 bases to trimming and J lost 6 bases, with 11 bases between them. The V gene's germline CDR1 is KGHSH and CDR2 LQKENI. This CDR3 comprises 14 residues. CDR3 coding DNA: TGTGCCAGCTCACCACCGGTCAGGGTTGCTGAAGCTTTCTTT. Protein: CASSPPVRVAEAFF.

V and J are TRBV25-1 and TRBJ2-1; maybe TRBD2 (6 bases). V lost 1 base and J lost 2, with 9 bases in between. The CDR3 sequence is 15 residues long. CDR1 and CDR2 from the germline V gene are MGHDK and SYGVNS. The CDR3 reads CASSEWGDPYNEQFF. Written as DNA, the CDR3 is TGTGCCAGCAGTGAATGGGGGGACCCCTACAATGAGCAGTTCTTC.

The chain joins TRBV6-1 to TRBJ2-3, with 12 bases matching TRBD2. The germline V gene encodes CDR1 MNHNS and CDR2 SASEGT. This CDR3 has 16 residues. With 4 bases clipped from V and 4 bases from J, the junction kept 6 bases outside the gene matches. The DNA for the CDR3 is TGTGCCAGCAGTGGCCGACTAGCGGGAGACCCAGATACGCAGTATTTT. It codes for CASSGRLAGDPDTQYF.

The chain employs TRBV9 and TRBJ1-3; D is uncertain. V shed 3 bases and J shed 0 bases, with 10 bases lying between them. There are 15 residues in the CDR3. The germline CDR1 and CDR2 sequences are SGDLS and YYNGEE. CDR3 in amino acids: CASSADWSSGNTIYF. The CDR3 DNA reads TGTGCCAGCAGCGCCGACTGGAGCTCTGGAAACACCATATATTTT.

Details on this clone: Within the sample, other DNA sequences also encode this same CDR3. The chain employs TRBV5-1 and TRBJ2-2; weak D call: TRBD1 (5 bases). Germline CDR1 reads SGHRS; CDR2 reads YFSETQ. The CDR3 spans 16 residues. V was clipped by 0 bases and J by 1 base, with 10 bases between them. Written as DNA, the CDR3 is TGCGCCAGCAGCTTGGCCGGGCAGGGGAACACCGGGGAGCTGTTTTTT. It encodes CASSLAGQGNTGELFF.

The chain employs TRBV7-9 and TRBJ1-4, with 10 bases fitting TRBD1. From germline, CDR1 is SEHNR and CDR2 FQNEAQ (reference sequence). The CDR3 is 15 amino acids. V shed 5 bases and J 5 bases; nucleotides not matched to a gene: 5. CDR3 sequence: CASSLRDRGNEKLFF. CDR3 coding DNA: TGTGCCAGCAGCCTTCGGGACAGGGGAAATGAAAAACTGTTTTTT.